The entry below describes one T cell receptor beta chain. Its antigen is as yet unknown. This sample stems from a study of cytomegalovirus exposure and HLA in healthy donors. General study findings and limits: Cytomegalovirus-associated TCR beta chains were listed, numbering 150 to 200.

The CDR3 runs to 14 residues. With 2 bases clipped from V and 4 bases from J, the junction kept 3 bases outside the gene matches. Per germline, CDR1 SGHTA and CDR2 FQGNSA. The repertoire was sequenced with immunoSEQ multiplex PCR; TCRdb's copy has only in-frame clones and lacks some. This table has fewer than 150,000 clones, roughly nine tenths appearing once. Sequenced sample: PBMCs. The clonotype was recovered from a young man in good health and CMV-seropositive. The gene calls are TRBV7-2 and TRBJ2-7; TRBD1 agrees at 9 bases. The CDR3 bases are TGTGCCAGCAGCTTAAGACAGGGGGGATACGAGCAGTACTTC. Its protein product is CASSLRQGGYEQYF.